This T cell receptor beta chain was found in a study of cytomegalovirus exposure and HLA in healthy donors. Study results and caveats: Researchers reported in a later analysis that common viral pathogens appeared linked to several top clusters. It is likely that the observed cluster of highly shared sequence variants was a sequencing artifact. The dataset shows that most TCR sequences were rare, while some public TCRs occurred in many donors. The classifier reportedly diagnosed cytomegalovirus status with high specificity and sensitivity.

A remark on this clone: Its antigen is unidentified.

The PCR made use of 60 Vbeta and 13 Jbeta primers. Repertoires were generated with immunoSEQ multiplex PCR, while TCRdb's copy carries only in-frame clones and drops some. Of about 100,000 clones listed, approximately 79% are singletons. This CDR3 spans 15 amino acids. With 2 bases clipped from V and 2 bases from J, the junction kept 2 bases outside the gene matches. Germline-derived CDR1 and CDR2 are SGHTA and FQGTGA. The sequenced sample was PBMCs. J is TRBJ2-1 and V is TRBV7-3, with 8 nucleotides matching TRBD2. The receptor was derived from a man aged 18 to 29 in good health and CMV-seronegative. DNA of the CDR3: TGTGCCAGCAGCTTAGAGCGGGGGCCCTACAATGAGCAGTTCTTC. The encoded protein is CASSLERGPYNEQFF.